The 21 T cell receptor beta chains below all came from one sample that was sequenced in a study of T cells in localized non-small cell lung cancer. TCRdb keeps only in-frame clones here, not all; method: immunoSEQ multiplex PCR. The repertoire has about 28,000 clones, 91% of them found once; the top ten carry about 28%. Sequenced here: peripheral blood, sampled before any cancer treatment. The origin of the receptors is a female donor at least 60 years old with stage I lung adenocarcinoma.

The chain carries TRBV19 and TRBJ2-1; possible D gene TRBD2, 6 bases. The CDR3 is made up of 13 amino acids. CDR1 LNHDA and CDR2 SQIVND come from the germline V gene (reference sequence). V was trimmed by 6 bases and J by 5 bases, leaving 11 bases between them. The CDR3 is CASRGGTHNEQFF. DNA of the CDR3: TGTGCCAGTAGAGGCGGGACTCACAATGAGCAGTTCTTC.

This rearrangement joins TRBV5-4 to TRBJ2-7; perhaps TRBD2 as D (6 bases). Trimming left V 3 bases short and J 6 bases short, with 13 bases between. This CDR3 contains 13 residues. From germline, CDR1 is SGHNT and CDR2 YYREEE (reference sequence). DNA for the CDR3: TGTGCCAGCAGCTGGCGGGATTTACGCGAGCAGTACTTC. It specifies CASSWRDLREQYF.

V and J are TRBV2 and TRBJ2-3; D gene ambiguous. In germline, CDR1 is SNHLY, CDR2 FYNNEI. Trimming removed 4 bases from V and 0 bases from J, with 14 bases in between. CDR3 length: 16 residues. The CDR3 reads CASSGTTASSTDTQYF. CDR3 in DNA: TGTGCCAGCAGTGGGACGACGGCCTCTAGCACAGATACGCAGTATTTT.

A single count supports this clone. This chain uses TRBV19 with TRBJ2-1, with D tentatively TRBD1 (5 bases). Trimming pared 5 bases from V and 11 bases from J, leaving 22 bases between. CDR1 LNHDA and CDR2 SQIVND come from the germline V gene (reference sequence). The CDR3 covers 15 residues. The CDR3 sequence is CASSPSPTRVIKQFF. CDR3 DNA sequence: TGTGCCAGTAGTCCGTCCCCAACCAGGGTTATAAAGCAGTTCTTC. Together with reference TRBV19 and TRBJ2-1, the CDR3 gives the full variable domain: DGGITQSPKYLFRKEGQNVTLSCEQNLNHDAMYWYRQDPGQGLRLIYYSQIVNDFQKGDIAEGYSVSREKKESFPLTVTSAQKNPTAFYLCASSPSPTRVIKQFFGPGTRLTVL.

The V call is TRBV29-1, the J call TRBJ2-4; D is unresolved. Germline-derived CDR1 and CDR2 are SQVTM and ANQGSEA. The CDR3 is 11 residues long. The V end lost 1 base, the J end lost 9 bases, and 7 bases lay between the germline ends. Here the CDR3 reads CSVEVSGIQYF. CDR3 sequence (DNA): TGCAGCGTTGAAGTGTCAGGCATTCAGTACTTC. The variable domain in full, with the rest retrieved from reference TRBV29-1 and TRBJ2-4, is SAVISQKPSRDICQRGTSLTIQCQVDSQVTMMFWYRQQPGQSLTLIATANQGSEATYESGFVIDKFPISRPNLTFSTLTVSNMSPEDSSIYLCSVEVSGIQYFGAGTRLSVL.

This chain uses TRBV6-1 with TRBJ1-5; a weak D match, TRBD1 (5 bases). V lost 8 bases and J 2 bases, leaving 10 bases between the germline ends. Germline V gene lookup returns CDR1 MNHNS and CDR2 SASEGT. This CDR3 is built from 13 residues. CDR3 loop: CASWLGGNQPQHF. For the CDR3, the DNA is TGTGCCAGCTGGTTAGGGGGCAATCAGCCCCAGCATTTT.

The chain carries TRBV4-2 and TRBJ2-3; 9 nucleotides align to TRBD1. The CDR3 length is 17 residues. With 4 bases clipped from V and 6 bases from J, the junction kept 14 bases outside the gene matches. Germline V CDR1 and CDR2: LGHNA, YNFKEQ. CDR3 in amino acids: CASSLYPGQGVWDTQYF. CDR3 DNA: TGTGCCAGCAGCCTATACCCGGGACAGGGCGTTTGGGATACGCAGTATTTT.

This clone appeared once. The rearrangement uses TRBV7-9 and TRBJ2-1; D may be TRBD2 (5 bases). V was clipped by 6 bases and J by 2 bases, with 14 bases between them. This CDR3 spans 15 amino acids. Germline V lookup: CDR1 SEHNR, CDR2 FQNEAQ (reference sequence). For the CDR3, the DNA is TGTGCCAGCAGTCCCGACTGGAGGACCTACAATGAGCAGTTCTTC. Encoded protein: CASSPDWRTYNEQFF.

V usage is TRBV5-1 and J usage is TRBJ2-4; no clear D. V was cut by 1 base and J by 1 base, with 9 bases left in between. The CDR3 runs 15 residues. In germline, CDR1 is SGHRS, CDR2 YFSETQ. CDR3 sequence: CASSLSGGAKNIQYF. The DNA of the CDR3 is TGCGCCAGCAGCTTGAGTGGTGGGGCCAAAAACATTCAGTACTTC.

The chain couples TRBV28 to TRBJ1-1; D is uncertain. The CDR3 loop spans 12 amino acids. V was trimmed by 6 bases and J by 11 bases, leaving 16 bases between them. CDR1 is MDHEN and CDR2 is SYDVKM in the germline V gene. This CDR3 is CASSLTFDTAFF. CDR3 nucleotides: TGTGCCAGCAGCTTAACGTTCGACACCGCTTTCTTT. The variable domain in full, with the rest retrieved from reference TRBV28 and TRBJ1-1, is DVKVTQSSRYLVKRTGEKVFLECVQDMDHENMFWYRQDPGLGLRLIYFSYDVKMKEKGDIPEGYSVSREKKERFSLILESASTNQTSMYLCASSLTFDTAFFGQGTRLTVV.

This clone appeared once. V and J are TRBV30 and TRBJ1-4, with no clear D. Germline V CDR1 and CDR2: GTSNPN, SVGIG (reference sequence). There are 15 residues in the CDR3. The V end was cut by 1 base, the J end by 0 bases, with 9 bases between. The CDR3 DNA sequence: TGTGCCTGGAGTGACCCGACAACAACTAATGAAAAACTGTTTTTT. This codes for CAWSDPTTTNEKLFF.

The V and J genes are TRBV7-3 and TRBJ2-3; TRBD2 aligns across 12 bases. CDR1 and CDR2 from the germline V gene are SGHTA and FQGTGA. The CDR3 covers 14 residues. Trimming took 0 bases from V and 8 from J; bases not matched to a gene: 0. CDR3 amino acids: CASSLTGLAGTQYF. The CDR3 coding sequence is TGTGCCAGCAGCTTAACGGGACTAGCGGGTACGCAGTATTTT.

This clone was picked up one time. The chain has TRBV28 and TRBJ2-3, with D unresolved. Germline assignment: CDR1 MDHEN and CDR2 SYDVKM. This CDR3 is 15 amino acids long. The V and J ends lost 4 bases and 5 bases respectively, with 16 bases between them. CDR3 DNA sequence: TGTGCCAGCAGTTCTCCCCGACGGTCCGGAGATACGCAGTATTTT. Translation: CASSSPRRSGDTQYF.

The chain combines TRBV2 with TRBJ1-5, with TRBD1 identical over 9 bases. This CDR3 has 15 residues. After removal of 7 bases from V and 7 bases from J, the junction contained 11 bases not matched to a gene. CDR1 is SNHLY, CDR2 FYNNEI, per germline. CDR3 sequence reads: CASKGQGVNIQPQHF. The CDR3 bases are TGTGCCAGCAAGGGACAGGGAGTGAATATACAGCCCCAGCATTTT.

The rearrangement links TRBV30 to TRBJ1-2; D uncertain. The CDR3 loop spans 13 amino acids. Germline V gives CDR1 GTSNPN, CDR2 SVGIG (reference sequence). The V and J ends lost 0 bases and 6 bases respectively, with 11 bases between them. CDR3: CAWSVPVHHGYTF. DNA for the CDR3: TGTGCCTGGAGTGTACCGGTACACCATGGCTACACCTTC.

DNA for the CDR3: TGTGCCAGCAGCCCATCTAATCAGCCCCAGCATTTT. Amino acids: CASSPSNQPQHF. This sequence joins TRBV2 and TRBJ1-5; D is undetermined. This CDR3 is built from 12 residues. From germline, CDR1 is SNHLY and CDR2 FYNNEI. The V gene lost 6 bases and the J gene lost 4 bases, with 7 bases spanning the gap.

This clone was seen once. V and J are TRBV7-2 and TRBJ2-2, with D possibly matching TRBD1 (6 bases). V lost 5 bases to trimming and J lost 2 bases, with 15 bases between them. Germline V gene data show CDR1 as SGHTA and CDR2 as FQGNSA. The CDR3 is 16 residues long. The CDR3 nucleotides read TGTGCCAGCAGCCGTGGGCTAGGGGGTAACACCGGGGAGCTGTTTTTT. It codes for CASSRGLGGNTGELFF.

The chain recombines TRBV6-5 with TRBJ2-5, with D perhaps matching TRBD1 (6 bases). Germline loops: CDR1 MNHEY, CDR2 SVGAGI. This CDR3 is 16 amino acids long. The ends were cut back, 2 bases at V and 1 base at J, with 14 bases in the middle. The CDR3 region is CASSYRGSAGQETQYF. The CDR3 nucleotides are TGTGCCAGCAGTTACAGGGGGTCGGCAGGCCAAGAGACCCAGTACTTC.

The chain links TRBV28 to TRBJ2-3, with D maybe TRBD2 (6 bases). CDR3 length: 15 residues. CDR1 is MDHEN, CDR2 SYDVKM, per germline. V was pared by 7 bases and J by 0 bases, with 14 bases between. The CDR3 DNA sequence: TGTGCCAGCACCAGAACCGGGACTAGCACAGATACGCAGTATTTT. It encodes CASTRTGTSTDTQYF. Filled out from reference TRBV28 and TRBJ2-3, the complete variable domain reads DVKVTQSSRYLVKRTGEKVFLECVQDMDHENMFWYRQDPGLGLRLIYFSYDVKMKEKGDIPEGYSVSREKKERFSLILESASTNQTSMYLCASTRTGTSTDTQYFGPGTRLTVL.

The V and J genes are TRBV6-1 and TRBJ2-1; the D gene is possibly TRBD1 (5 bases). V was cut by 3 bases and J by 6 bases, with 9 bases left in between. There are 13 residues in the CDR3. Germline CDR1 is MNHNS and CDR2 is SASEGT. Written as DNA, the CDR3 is TGTGCCAGCAGTGACTTAGGGGCCAATGAGCAGTTCTTC. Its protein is CASSDLGANEQFF.

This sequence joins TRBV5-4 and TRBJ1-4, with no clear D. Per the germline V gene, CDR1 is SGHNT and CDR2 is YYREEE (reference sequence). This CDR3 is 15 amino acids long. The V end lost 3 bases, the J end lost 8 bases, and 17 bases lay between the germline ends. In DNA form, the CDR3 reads TGTGCCAGCAGCTCGGCCGCCAGCCCCTTGGAAAAACTGTTTTTT. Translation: CASSSAASPLEKLFF.